Below are 4 T cell receptor beta chains sequenced from a single sample in a study of T cells in localized non-small cell lung cancer. Clones were read by immunoSEQ multiplex PCR, and TCRdb kept only the in-frame ones, dropping some. This table has fewer than 75,000 clones, 65% to 85% appearing once. Sequencing was performed on peripheral blood, taken before any cancer treatment. The origin of the receptors is a female donor of 60 years or more with stage I lung adenocarcinoma.

This clone was counted between two and nine times. The chain carries TRBV2 and TRBJ1-6; D unclear. With 4 bases removed from V and 5 bases from J, the gap between germline ends came to 3 bases. Germline V CDR1 and CDR2: SNHLY, FYNNEI. The CDR3 length is 12 residues. CDR3 region: CASSGNNSPLHF. The CDR3 DNA is TGTGCCAGCAGTGGGAATAATTCACCCCTCCACTTT.

The rearrangement uses TRBV10-3 and TRBJ2-3; 14 nucleotides line up with TRBD2. The V gene's germline CDR1 is ENHRY and CDR2 SYGVKD. V dropped 11 bases and J dropped 6; count of bases not matched to a gene: 10. This CDR3 contains 15 residues. The CDR3 DNA follows: TGTGCCGCCTATTCGACTAGCGGGAGGGGTGATACGCAGTATTTT. Translating it yields CAAYSTSGRGDTQYF.

This chain uses TRBV11-3 with TRBJ2-3; TRBD1 aligns across 7 bases. The CDR3 has 15 amino acids. J lost 4 bases, V lost 2 bases, and 6 bases had no gene match. The germline V gene encodes CDR1 SGHNT and CDR2 YENEEA. In DNA, the CDR3 is TGTGCCAGCAGCTTAAGACAGGGTAGGGCAGATACGCAGTATTTT. Its translation: CASSLRQGRADTQYF.

Notes on this clone: This sample includes further DNA sequences coding for the same CDR3. The CDR3 nucleotides are TGCAGCGTTGTTGGGGGTTTGGAATCCGGGGAGCTGTTTTTT. As protein: CSVVGGLESGELFF. The chain recombines TRBV29-1 with TRBJ2-2, with D perhaps matching TRBD1 or TRBD2 (5 bases each). Germline assignment: CDR1 SQVTM and CDR2 ANQGSEA. This CDR3 comprises 14 residues. V lost 4 bases to trimming and J lost 6 bases, with 15 bases between them.